The next 6 T cell receptor beta chains were all read from a single sample in a study of molecular identifiers for immune sequencing clone quantification. TCRdb redid the calling of the PCR reads with MiXCR, one entry per CDR3 protein. The table lists hundreds of thousands of distinct CDR3 sequences, about 25% of them singletons. The sequenced sample was naive CD8+ T cells from blood, with Jurkat cell RNA spiked in. Documented subset: FACS-sorted CD8+CD4-CCR7+CD45RA+ naive T cells. The receptors derive from a human donor in good health. Some libraries in this study had Jurkat cell RNA spiked in.

There are many counts of this clonotype. This sequence joins TRBV7-9 and TRBJ1-1; D is uncertain. The CDR3 contains 13 residues. The V and J ends lost 4 bases and 5 bases respectively, with 11 bases between them. Germline CDR1 is SEHNR and CDR2 is FQNEAQ (reference sequence). CDR3 sequence (DNA): TGTGCCAGCAGCTACATGGACGAGACTGAAGCTTTCTTT. This gives the protein CASSYMDETEAFF.

As concerns this clonotype: A much larger clone sits a single nucleotide away, making a read error possible. The rearrangement links TRBV7-2 to TRBJ2-7, with 8 positions matching TRBD2. J gave up 3 bases and V 5 bases, and 6 bases lay outside the gene matches. This CDR3 comprises 14 residues. The germline V gene encodes CDR1 SGHTA and CDR2 FQGNSA. The CDR3 DNA reads as TGTGCCAGCAGCCTAACAGCGGGAGACTACGAGCAGTACTTC. It codes for CASSLTAGDYEQYF.

This clonotype was observed a handful of times. This sequence joins TRBV6-5 and TRBJ1-5, with D possibly matching TRBD1 (6 bases). CDR1 MNHEY and CDR2 SVGAGI come from the germline V gene. This CDR3 is built from 13 residues. The V and J ends lost 6 bases and 4 bases respectively, with 10 bases between them. The CDR3 DNA sequence: TGTGCCAGCAGACTCGACAGGAATCAGCCCCAGCATTTT. It codes for CASRLDRNQPQHF.

The V and J genes are TRBV27 and TRBJ2-7; 7 bases fit TRBD1. Germline V gene lookup returns CDR1 MNHEY and CDR2 SMNVEV (reference sequence). This CDR3 is built from 14 residues. The V segment lost 3 bases and the J segment 3 bases; nucleotides outside the gene matches: 5. The CDR3 region is CASSFSGTDYEQYF. The CDR3, as DNA: TGTGCCAGCAGTTTTTCCGGGACAGACTACGAGCAGTACTTC.

Of note for this clonotype: This could be a read error, since a much larger clone is one nucleotide away. The CDR3 nucleotides read TGTGCCAGCAGTTTGTCCAGGGGGCACTACGAGCAGTACTTC. Translated: CASSLSRGHYEQYF. The rearrangement joins TRBV27 to TRBJ2-7; 8 bases fit TRBD1. Trimming took 3 bases from V and 3 from J; bases not matched to a gene: 4. This CDR3 contains 14 residues. CDR1 MNHEY and CDR2 SMNVEV come from the germline V gene (reference sequence).

This chain connects TRBV2 to TRBJ2-1; no clear D gene. CDR3 length equals 15 residues. V lost 3 bases and J 5 bases, leaving 14 bases between the germline ends. CDR1 is SNHLY and CDR2 is FYNNEI in the germline V gene. As DNA, the CDR3 is TGTGCCAGCAGTGATGATCTACTATCCGACAATGAGCAGTTCTTC. The encoded protein is CASSDDLLSDNEQFF. Full variable domain (rest looked up from reference TRBV2 and TRBJ2-1): EPEVTQTPSHQVTQMGQEVILRCVPISNHLYFYWYRQILGQKVEFLVSFYNNEISEKSEIFDDQFSVERPDGSNFTLKIRSTKLEDSAMYFCASSDDLLSDNEQFFGPGTRLTVL.